These 23 T cell receptor beta chains share one sample of origin, sequenced in a study of T cells in women clearing cervical HPV infection. Method: immunoSEQ multiplex PCR; TCRdb's copy keeps in-frame clones and lacks some. Across approximately 44,000 clones, the top ten clones capture 1.2% of the sample. Sample: blood buffy coat. The receptor source for this set is a woman between 18 and 75 years old with a cervical HPV16 infection that either progressed to CIN3+ or cleared (not recorded which).

Concerning this clone: The read stops 3 residues short of the end of the CDR3; the missing end is completed from the germline J gene. The rearrangement joins TRBV5-1 to TRBJ2-7, with D uncertain. The germline V and J ends were trimmed by 4 bases and 2 bases, with 10 bases remaining between them. This CDR3 contains 13 residues. From germline, CDR1 is SGHRS and CDR2 YFSETQ. The CDR3 protein is CASSARFAYEQYF. The covered CDR3 bases are TGCGCCAGCAGCGCCCGGTTCGCCTACGAG.

Comments on this clone: Read data end 3 residues before the CDR3 end; the end is taken from the germline J gene. This chain joins TRBV7-9 and TRBJ1-2, with D perhaps TRBD1 (5 bases). This CDR3 has 13 amino acids. Looked up from germline, CDR1 is SEHNR and CDR2 is FQNEAQ (reference sequence). The ends were cut back, 1 base at V and 4 bases at J, with 7 bases in the middle. The chain's CDR3 is CASSLGQGYGYTF. The sequenced part of the CDR3 DNA is TGTGCCAGCAGCTTAGGTCAGGGCTATGGC.

For this clone: Coverage ceases 3 residues before the CDR3 finishes, and the germline J gene fills in the end. V is TRBV30 and J is TRBJ2-4, with D tentatively TRBD1 (5 bases). This CDR3 comprises 15 residues. Germline V CDR1 and CDR2: GTSNPN, SVGIG (reference sequence). Trimming removed 1 base at V and 0 bases at J, with 10 bases between. This chain's CDR3 is CAWSEGPLAKNIQYF. The sequenced CDR3 bases are TGTGCCTGGAGTGAGGGGCCACTAGCCAAAAACATT.

Turning to this clone: The read halts 3 residues ahead of the CDR3 end, with the missing end drawn from the germline J gene. The V gene is TRBV4-1, the J gene TRBJ2-5; TRBD2 agrees at 9 bases. The junction had 9 bases not matched to a gene; V was cut back by 9 bases and J by 1 base. CDR3 length equals 15 residues. Germline V gene data show CDR1 as MGHRA and CDR2 as YSYEKL. This CDR3 reads CASRWASGAQETQYF. The covered CDR3 bases are TGCGCCAGTCGGTGGGCTAGCGGGGCCCAAGAGACC.

Of note for this clone: The read ends 3 residues shy of where the CDR3 ends; the end is completed using the germline J gene. This rearrangement joins TRBV5-4 to TRBJ1-2; possible D gene TRBD1, 6 bases. The germline CDR1 and CDR2 sequences are SGHNT and YYREEE (reference sequence). The CDR3 has 13 amino acids. CDR3 amino acids: CASSYRVKTGYTF. The DNA read from the CDR3 is TGTGCCAGCAGCTACAGGGTAAAGACGGGC.

Of note for this clone: The CDR3 is cut off 3 residues early in the read; its end comes from the germline J gene. The chain couples TRBV12-3 or TRBV12-4 to TRBJ1-4; 7 nucleotides agree with TRBD1. The CDR3 loop spans 15 amino acids. V lost 4 bases and J lost 3; bases outside the gene matches: 5. The sequenced part of the CDR3 DNA is TGTGCCAGCAGTTACTGGACAGGTTCTAATGAAAAA. Encoded protein: CASSYWTGSNEK. The entire CDR3 reads CASSYWTGSNEKLFF.

Notes on this clone: The CDR3 end lies 3 residues beyond the end of the read and is filled in from the germline J gene. The V call is TRBV5-5, the J call TRBJ2-1, with D possibly being TRBD1 (6 bases). The CDR3 consists of 14 residues. Germline V gene sequence: CDR1 SGHKS, CDR2 YYEKEE (reference sequence). The V gene lost 4 bases and the J gene lost 3 bases, with 11 bases spanning the gap. The CDR3 bases that were read are TGTGCCAGCAGCCCAGGGACATTCTACAATGAG. Its protein product is CASSPGTFYNE. The full CDR3 is CASSPGTFYNEQFF. Looking up the rest from reference TRBV5-5 and TRBJ2-1 gives the full variable domain: DAGVTQSPTHLIKTRGQQVTLRCSPISGHKSVSWYQQVLGQGPQFIFQYYEKEERGRGNFPDRFSARQFPNYSSELNVNALLLGDSALYLCASSPGTFYNEQFFGPGTRLTVL.

The DNA read from the CDR3 is TGTGCCAGCAGCTTAGAGCTGGGGCCGGGAGAGACC. It codes for CASSLELGPGET. The entire CDR3 sequence reads CASSLELGPGETQYF. V usage is TRBV7-8 and J usage is TRBJ2-5, with D possibly TRBD1 on 5 matching bases. The read comes to an end 3 residues before the CDR3 does, leaving the germline J gene to fill in the end. Between the trimmed V and J ends, which lost 1 base and 4 bases, there was a span of 13 bases. Looked up from germline, CDR1 is SGHVS and CDR2 is FQNEAQ. There are 15 residues in the CDR3.

Worth noting for this clone: The read finishes 3 residues shy of the CDR3 end, and the germline J gene is used to complete it. The rearrangement uses TRBV6-2 or TRBV6-3 and TRBJ2-1, with 7 bases that match TRBD2. The CDR3 loop spans 16 amino acids. CDR1 and CDR2 from the germline V gene are MNHEY and SVGEGT. J gave up 0 bases and V 4 bases, and 6 bases lay outside the gene matches. This CDR3 is CASSLLAPSSYNEQFF. Partial CDR3 DNA: TGTGCCAGCAGTTTACTAGCGCCGAGCTCCTACAATGAG.

The covered CDR3 bases are TGTGCCTGGAGTGTGGCAGGGGGCGCGTGGAACACTGGC. Its translation is CAWSVAGGAWNTG. The CDR3 in its entirety is CAWSVAGGAWNTGYTF. The chain has TRBV30 and TRBJ1-2; 8 nucleotides match TRBD1. The read ends 3 residues shy of where the CDR3 ends; the end is completed using the germline J gene. J gave up 7 bases and V 0 bases, and 13 bases lay outside the gene matches. This CDR3 has 16 residues. The germline V gene encodes CDR1 GTSNPN and CDR2 SVGIG (reference sequence).

Regarding this clone: Coverage ceases 3 residues before the CDR3 finishes, and the germline J gene fills in the end. The gene calls are TRBV2 and TRBJ2-7, with D unclear. V was clipped by 6 bases and J by 2 bases, with 8 bases between them. The CDR3 extends over 12 amino acids. Germline V CDR1 and CDR2: SNHLY, FYNNEI. The DNA read from the CDR3 is TGTGCCAGCAGACTCGACACCTACGAG. This encodes CASRLDTYE. From start to end, the CDR3 is CASRLDTYEQYF.

A note on this clone: The read falls 3 residues short of the CDR3 end, and the missing part is taken from the germline J gene. The V gene is TRBV19, the J gene TRBJ1-1; the D gene is possibly TRBD1 (6 bases). Trimming took 2 bases from V and 1 from J, leaving 8 bases between them. Per the germline V gene, CDR1 is LNHDA and CDR2 is SQIVND (reference sequence). CDR3 size: 14 residues. The covered CDR3 bases are TGTGCCAGTAGTATAAGCAGGGGGAACACTGAA. Translating gives CASSISRGNTE. The full CDR3 protein is CASSISRGNTEAFF.

Concerning this clone: The DNA ends 3 residues before the CDR3 does, and the rest of the CDR3 is filled in from the germline J gene. The rearrangement links TRBV7-2 to TRBJ2-7; D gene unclear. Trimming took 1 base from V and 3 from J, leaving 7 bases between them. Germline V lookup: CDR1 SGHTA, CDR2 FQGNSA. CDR3 length: 13 residues. The sequenced CDR3 bases are TGTGCCAGCAGCTTAGTTGCCAGCTACGAG. Translating gives CASSLVASYE. The whole CDR3 is CASSLVASYEQYF. Full variable domain (remainder filled in from reference TRBV7-2 and TRBJ2-7): GAGVSQSPSNKVTEKGKDVELRCDPISGHTALYWYRQSLGQGLEFLIYFQGNSAPDKSGLPSDRFSAERTGGSVSTLTIQRTQQEDSAVYLCASSLVASYEQYFGPGTRLTVT.

In regard to this clone: Sequencing ends 3 residues short of the CDR3 end; the germline J gene provides the rest. The V and J genes are TRBV29-1 and TRBJ2-2; tentative D call: TRBD1 (6 bases). The CDR3 sequence is 14 residues long. Per the germline V gene, CDR1 is SQVTM and CDR2 is ANQGSEA. The covered CDR3 bases are TGCAGCGCGGGACAACTCTCTGGGGCCAACGTG. Encoded protein: CSAGQLSGANV. The CDR3 as a whole reads CSAGQLSGANVLFF.

Of note for this clone: The read ends 3 residues early relative to the CDR3; the germline J gene fills the gap. The chain combines TRBV6-2 or TRBV6-3 with TRBJ2-1, with 7 positions matching TRBD2. V shed 0 bases, J shed 3 bases, and the junction held 5 bases outside the gene matches. Germline loops: CDR1 MNHEY, CDR2 SVGEGT. This CDR3 has 16 residues. The DNA read from the CDR3 is TGTGCCAGCAGTTACTCGGCGGGAGTCGGCTACAATGAG. Its protein is CASSYSAGVGYNE. The full-length CDR3 reads as CASSYSAGVGYNEQFF.

The CDR3 DNA, read in part, is TGTGCCAGCAGTGAGGCGACAGGGAACGAG. Protein: CASSEATGNE. The entire CDR3 protein is CASSEATGNEQYF. This rearrangement joins TRBV2 to TRBJ2-7; 7 bases are shared with TRBD1. The read comes to an end 3 residues before the CDR3 does, leaving the germline J gene to fill in the end. The V segment lost 3 bases and the J segment 5 bases; nucleotides outside the gene matches: 4. CDR1 is SNHLY, CDR2 FYNNEI, per germline. CDR3 size: 13 residues. Full variable domain (missing parts from reference TRBV2 and TRBJ2-7): EPEVTQTPSHQVTQMGQEVILRCVPISNHLYFYWYRQILGQKVEFLVSFYNNEISEKSEIFDDQFSVERPDGSNFTLKIRSTKLEDSAMYFCASSEATGNEQYFGPGTRLTVT.

As regards this clone: The read ends 3 residues shy of where the CDR3 ends; the end is completed using the germline J gene. The V gene is TRBV2, the J gene TRBJ2-3; 9 bases align to TRBD1. This CDR3 has 16 residues. Germline values: CDR1 SNHLY, CDR2 FYNNEI. The part of the CDR3 DNA that was read is TGTGCCAGCGGGAGGGACAGGGAGGGTAGCAATCAGCCG. Amino acids: CASGRDREGSNQP. The full-length CDR3 reads as CASGRDREGSNQPQYF.

In the case of this clone: The sequenced fragment ends 3 residues before the CDR3 boundary, so the rest is inferred from the germline J gene. The V and J genes are TRBV20-1 and TRBJ1-6, with D maybe TRBD1 (5 bases). Trimming removed 3 bases from V and 8 bases from J, with 11 bases in between. CDR3 length equals 13 residues. The germline V gene encodes CDR1 DFQATT and CDR2 SNEGSKA (reference sequence). The sequenced part of the CDR3 DNA is TGCAGTGCTAGCCCGGAAGGGGATTCACCC. The encoded protein is CSASPEGDSP. The complete CDR3 sequence is CSASPEGDSPLHF.

For this clone: The observed sequence ends 3 residues before the CDR3 terminus, with the missing tail filled in from the germline J gene. The chain joins TRBV2 to TRBJ1-2; 10 positions agree with TRBD1. Germline CDR1 is SNHLY and CDR2 is FYNNEI. This CDR3 region has 15 residues. CDR3 DNA, as far as it was read: TGTGCCAGCAGCGGGACAGGGGCTAGCACAGATACC. Encoded protein: CASSGTGASTDT. The full CDR3 reads CASSGTGASTDTYTF.

In regard to this clone: The read ends 3 residues early relative to the CDR3; the germline J gene fills the gap. This chain links TRBV30 with TRBJ2-5, with TRBD2 identical over 14 bases. V dropped 3 bases and J dropped 4; count of bases not matched to a gene: 7. The CDR3 totals 16 residues. Germline CDR1 reads GTSNPN; CDR2 reads SVGIG (reference sequence). The sequenced CDR3 bases are TGTGCCTGGAGGGGCACCGGGACTAGCGGGAGAGAGACC. The encoded protein is CAWRGTGTSGRET. The complete CDR3 sequence is CAWRGTGTSGRETQYF. The entire variable domain, with the rest obtained from reference TRBV30 and TRBJ2-5, is as follows: SQTIHQWPATLVQPVGSPLSLECTVEGTSNPNLYWYRQAAGRGLQLLFYSVGIGQISSEVPQNLSASRPQDRQFILSSKKLLLSDSGFYLCAWRGTGTSGRETQYFGPGTRLLVL.

Details on this clone: The CDR3 is cut off 3 residues early in the read; its end comes from the germline J gene. The chain carries TRBV4-2 and TRBJ2-6, with 7 positions matching TRBD1. CDR3 length: 19 residues. CDR1 is LGHNA and CDR2 is YNFKEQ in the germline V gene. Trimming removed 4 bases from V and 3 bases from J; junction bases left unmatched: 15. The CDR3: CASSLEIIVGGDGANVLTF. CDR3 DNA, as far as it was read: TGTGCCAGCAGCCTTGAAATCATTGTAGGGGGCGATGGGGCCAACGTC.

Remarks on this clone: Read data end 3 residues before the CDR3 end; the end is taken from the germline J gene. This chain uses TRBV6-2 or TRBV6-3 with TRBJ1-1; 11 positions agree with TRBD1. From germline, CDR1 is MNHEY and CDR2 SVGEGT. This CDR3 has 13 amino acids. This chain's CDR3 is CASSTGQGVKAFF. CDR3 DNA, as far as it was read: TGTGCCAGCAGCACGGGACAGGGGGTAAAG.

Comments on this clone: Read coverage stops 3 residues before the CDR3 terminus; the germline J gene supplies the remainder. The chain uses TRBV18 and TRBJ2-2; 7 bases match TRBD1. The CDR3 is made up of 15 amino acids. Germline CDR1 reads KGHSH; CDR2 reads LQKENI. CDR3 DNA (partial): TGTGCCAGCTCACCAGGGAACAGGGGCGGTGAAAAG. This translates into CASSPGNRGGEK. The whole CDR3 region reads CASSPGNRGGEKLFF. The entire variable domain, with the rest obtained from reference TRBV18 and TRBJ2-2, is as follows: NAGVMQNPRHLVRRRGQEARLRCSPMKGHSHVYWYRQLPEEGLKFMVYLQKENIIDESGMPKERFSAEFPKEGPSILRIQQVVRGDSAAYFCASSPGNRGGEKLFFGEGSRLTVL.